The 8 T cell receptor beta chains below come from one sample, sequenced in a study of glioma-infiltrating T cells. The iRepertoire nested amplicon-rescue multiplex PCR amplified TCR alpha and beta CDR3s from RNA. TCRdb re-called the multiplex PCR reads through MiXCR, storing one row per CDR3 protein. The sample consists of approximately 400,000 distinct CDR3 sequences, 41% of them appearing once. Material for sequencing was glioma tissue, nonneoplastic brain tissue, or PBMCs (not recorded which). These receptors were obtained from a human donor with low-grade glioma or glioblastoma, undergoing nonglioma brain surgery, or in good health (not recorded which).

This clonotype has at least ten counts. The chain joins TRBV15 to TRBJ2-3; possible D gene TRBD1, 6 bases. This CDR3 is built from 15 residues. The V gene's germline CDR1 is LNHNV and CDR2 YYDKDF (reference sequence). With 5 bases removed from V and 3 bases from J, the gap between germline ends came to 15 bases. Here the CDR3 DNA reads TGTGCCACCAGCCGCCGGACAGACGGGACAGATACGCAGTATTTT. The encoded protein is CATSRRTDGTDTQYF. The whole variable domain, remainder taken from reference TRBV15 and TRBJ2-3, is DAMVIQNPRYQVTQFGKPVTLSCSQTLNHNVMYWYQQKSSQAPKLLFHYYDKDFNNEADTPDNFQSRRPNTSFCFLDIRSPGLGDTAMYLCATSRRTDGTDTQYFGPGTRLTVL.

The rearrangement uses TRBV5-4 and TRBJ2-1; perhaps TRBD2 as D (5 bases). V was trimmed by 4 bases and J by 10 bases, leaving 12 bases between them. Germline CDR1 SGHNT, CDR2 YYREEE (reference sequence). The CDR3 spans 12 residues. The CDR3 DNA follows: TGTGCCAGCAGCATTATGGCGGGCGAGCAGTTCTTC. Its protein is CASSIMAGEQFF.

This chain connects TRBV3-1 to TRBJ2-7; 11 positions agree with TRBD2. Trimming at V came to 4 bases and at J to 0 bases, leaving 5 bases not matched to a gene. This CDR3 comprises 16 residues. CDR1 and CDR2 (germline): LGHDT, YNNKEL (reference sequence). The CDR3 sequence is CASSPKGLAGSYEQYF. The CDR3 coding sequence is TGTGCCAGCAGCCCTAAAGGACTAGCGGGCTCCTACGAGCAGTACTTC.

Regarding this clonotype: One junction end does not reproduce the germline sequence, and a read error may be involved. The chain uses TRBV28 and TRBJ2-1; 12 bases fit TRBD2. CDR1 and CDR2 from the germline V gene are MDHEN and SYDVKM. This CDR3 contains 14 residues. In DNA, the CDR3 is TGTGCCAGCAGTTTAAGGACTAGCGGGAATGGGCAGTTCTTC. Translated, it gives CASSLRTSGNGQFF.

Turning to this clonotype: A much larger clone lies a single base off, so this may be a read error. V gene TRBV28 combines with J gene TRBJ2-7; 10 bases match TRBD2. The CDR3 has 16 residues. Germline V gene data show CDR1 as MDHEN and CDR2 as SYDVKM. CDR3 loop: CVSSPWTSGTTYEQYF. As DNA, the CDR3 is TGTGTCAGCAGCCCGTGGACTAGCGGAACCACCTACGAGCAGTACTTC.

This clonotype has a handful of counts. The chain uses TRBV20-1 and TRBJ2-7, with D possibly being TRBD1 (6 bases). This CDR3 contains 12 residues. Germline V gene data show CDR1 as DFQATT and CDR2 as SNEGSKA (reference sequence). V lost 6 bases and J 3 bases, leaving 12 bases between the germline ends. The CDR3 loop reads CSASGQNYEQYF. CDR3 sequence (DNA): TGCAGTGCCTCCGGACAGAACTACGAGCAGTACTTC.

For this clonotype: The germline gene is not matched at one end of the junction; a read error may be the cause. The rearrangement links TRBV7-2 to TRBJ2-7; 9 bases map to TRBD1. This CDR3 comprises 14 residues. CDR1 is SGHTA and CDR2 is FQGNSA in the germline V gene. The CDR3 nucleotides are TGTGCCAGCAGCTTCAGGACAGGGGACTACGAGCACTACTTC. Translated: CASSFRTGDYEHYF.

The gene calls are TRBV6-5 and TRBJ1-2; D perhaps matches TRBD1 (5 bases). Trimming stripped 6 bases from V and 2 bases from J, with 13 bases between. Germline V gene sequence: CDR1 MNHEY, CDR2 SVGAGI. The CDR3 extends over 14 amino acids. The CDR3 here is CASSPGASNYGYTF. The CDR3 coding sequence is TGTGCCAGCAGCCCCGGGGCTTCGAACTATGGCTACACCTTC.